Here is one T cell receptor beta chain with its context. Antigen: not known. This entry belongs to a study of OX40 agonist ivuxolimab in advanced cancers. Across the study: Dose-escalation cases comprised hepatocellular carcinoma, melanoma, renal cell or head and neck cancer. General study points: Within 6 weeks, CD4+ and CD8+ blood T cells expanded clonally at 0.1 to 3.0 mg/kg. Individuals who were partial responders at 0.1-3.0 mg/kg had clonal expansion that ranked among the lowest.

The CDR3 is 14 residues long. The germline V and J ends were trimmed by 5 bases and 4 bases, with 11 bases remaining between them. The germline V gene has CDR1 PRHDT and CDR2 FYEKMQ (reference sequence). Repertoires were generated with immunoSEQ multiplex PCR, while TCRdb's copy carries only in-frame clones and drops some. The sample has some 70,000 clones, 91% seen once. The sequence was obtained from an adult with an advanced solid tumor such as melanoma, head and neck, liver or kidney cancer. The chain has TRBV13 and TRBJ2-2, with a weak D call TRBD1 (6 bases). This specimen consisted of CD4+ or CD8+ T cells sorted from blood, obtained in a trial of the OX40 agonist ivuxolimab. The DNA of the CDR3 is TGTGCCAGCAGCCACAGGGTACCCACCGGGGAGCTGTTTTTT. This encodes CASSHRVPTGELFF.